This note documents a single T cell receptor beta chain sequence. The antigen is undetermined. Clones were sequenced by immunoSEQ multiplex PCR, and TCRdb holds only the in-frame ones, with some missing. The sample has 100,000 or so clones; more than 75% are singletons. The data belong to a study of T cell responses to AZD1222 COVID-19 vaccine. Study outcomes and limitations: Along spike, vaccine-associated CD4 TCRs were found throughout, with dominance at 160-218 and 743-854. The study reported that nearly half of spike-specific TCRs target unmutated variant regions.

This sample comprised peripheral blood, obtained on day 0 of AZD1222 vaccination. This TCR was sampled from an adult in good health.

This CDR3 reads CASSQGRGQNYGYTF. For the CDR3, the DNA is TGTGCCAGCAGCCAAGGGAGGGGCCAAAACTATGGCTACACCTTC. This chain uses TRBV28 with TRBJ1-2; D is perhaps TRBD1 (5 bases). From germline, CDR1 is MDHEN and CDR2 SYDVKM. The CDR3 spans 15 residues. V was clipped by 6 bases and J by 2 bases, with 16 bases between them.